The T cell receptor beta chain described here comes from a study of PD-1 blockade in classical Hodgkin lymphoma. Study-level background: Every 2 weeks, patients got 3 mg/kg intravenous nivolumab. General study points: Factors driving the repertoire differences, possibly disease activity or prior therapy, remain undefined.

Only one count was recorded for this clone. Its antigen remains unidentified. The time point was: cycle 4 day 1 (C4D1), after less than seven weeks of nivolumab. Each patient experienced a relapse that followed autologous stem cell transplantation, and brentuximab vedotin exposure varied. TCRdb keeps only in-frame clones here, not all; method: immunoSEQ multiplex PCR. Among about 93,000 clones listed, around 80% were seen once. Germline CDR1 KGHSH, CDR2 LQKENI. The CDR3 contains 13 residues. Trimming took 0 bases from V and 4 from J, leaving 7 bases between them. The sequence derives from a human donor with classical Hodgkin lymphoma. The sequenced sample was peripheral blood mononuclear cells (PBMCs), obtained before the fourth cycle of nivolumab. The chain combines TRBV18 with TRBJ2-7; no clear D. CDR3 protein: CASSPPPGYEQYF. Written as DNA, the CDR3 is TGTGCCAGCTCACCACCTCCGGGTTACGAGCAGTACTTC.